This record concerns one T cell receptor beta chain sequence. Study processing details: Amplification from reference gene primers served as the basis for estimated nucleated cell counts. Repertoires were generated with immunoSEQ multiplex PCR, while TCRdb's copy carries only in-frame clones and drops some. That table supplies the V and J calls and clone size; D and trimming were determined from the DNA. The data contain roughly 670,000 clones, 85% to 90% of them seen just once; the ten biggest clones take up about 0.24%. This CDR3 is built from 15 residues. The germline gives CDR1 SGHVS, CDR2 FQNEAQ. V was clipped by 4 bases and J by 5 bases; unmatched bases: 6. The source of the sample is a study of blood T cell repertoires in COVID-19. Study at large: The United States, Italy and Spain provided the acute and convalescent COVID-19 samples. In each case, the material was cDNA or gDNA derived from T cells, B-cell-depleted T cells, or PBMCs.

This rearrangement joins TRBV7-8 to TRBJ2-2, with 8 bases lining up with TRBD1. Source material: peripheral blood. This sequence originates from a woman aged 18-35 years with acute or convalescent COVID-19. The CDR3 DNA is TGTGCCAGCAGCTCGGACAGGGTTGAGACCGGGGAGCTGTTTTTT. Protein sequence: CASSSDRVETGELFF.